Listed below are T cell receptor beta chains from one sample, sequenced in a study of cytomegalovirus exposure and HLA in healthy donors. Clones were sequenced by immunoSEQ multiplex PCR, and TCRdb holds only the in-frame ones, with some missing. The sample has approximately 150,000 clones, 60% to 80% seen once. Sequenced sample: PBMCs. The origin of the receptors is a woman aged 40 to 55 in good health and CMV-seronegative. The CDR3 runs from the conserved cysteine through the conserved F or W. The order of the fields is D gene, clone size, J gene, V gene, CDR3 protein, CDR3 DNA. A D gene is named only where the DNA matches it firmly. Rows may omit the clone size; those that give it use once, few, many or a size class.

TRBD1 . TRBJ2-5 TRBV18 CASSPVDRQETQYF TGTGCCAGCTCACCAGTGGACAGGCAAGAGACCCAGTACTTC
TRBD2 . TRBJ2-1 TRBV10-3 CAISELAGAREQFF TGTGCCATCAGTGAGTTAGCGGGAGCAAGAGAGCAGTTCTTC
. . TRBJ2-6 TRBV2 CASRGVSGANGLTF TGTGCCAGCAGGGGTGTAAGTGGGGCCAACGGCCTGACTTTC
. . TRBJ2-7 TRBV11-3 CASSGQVGTYEQYF TGTGCCAGCAGCGGTCAGGTCGGTACCTACGAGCAGTACTTC
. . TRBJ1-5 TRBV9 CASSVVYSNQPQHF TGTGCCAGCAGCGTAGTTTATAGCAATCAGCCCCAGCATTTT
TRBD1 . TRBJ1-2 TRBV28 CASSIQGFGYTF TGTGCCAGCAGTATACAGGGGTTTGGCTACACCTTC
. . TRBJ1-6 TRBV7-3 CASSLDSSYNSPLHF TGTGCCAGCAGCTTAGACAGCTCCTATAATTCACCCCTCCACTTT
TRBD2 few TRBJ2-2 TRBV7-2 CASSSEGLPTGELFF TGTGCCAGCAGTTCAGAGGGACTACCCACCGGGGAGCTGTTTTTT
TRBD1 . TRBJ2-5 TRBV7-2 CASSLWVGGGWETQYF TGTGCCAGCAGCTTATGGGTAGGGGGCGGGTGGGAGACCCAGTACTTC
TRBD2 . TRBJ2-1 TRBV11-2 CASTLGSGSLDEQFF TGTGCCAGCACCCTAGGGAGCGGGAGTTTGGATGAGCAGTTCTTC
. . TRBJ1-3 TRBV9 CASSEPGNTIYF TGTGCCAGCAGCGAGCCCGGTAACACCATATATTTT
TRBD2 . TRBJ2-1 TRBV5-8 CASSLPSGGYNEQFF TGTGCCAGCAGCCTCCCTAGCGGGGGTTACAATGAGCAGTTCTTC
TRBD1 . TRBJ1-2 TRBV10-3 CAIQGSEGYTF TGTGCCATACAGGGGTCGGAGGGCTACACCTTC
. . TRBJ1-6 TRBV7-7 CASSSKQGRSPLHF TGTGCCAGCAGCTCCAAACAGGGTAGGTCACCCCTCCACTTT
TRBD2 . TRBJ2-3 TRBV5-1 CASSVGTSADTQYF TGCGCCAGCAGCGTCGGGACTAGCGCAGATACGCAGTATTTT
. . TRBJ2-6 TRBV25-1 CASAPSHPGANGLTF TGTGCCAGCGCCCCGTCCCATCCTGGGGCCAACGGCCTGACTTTC
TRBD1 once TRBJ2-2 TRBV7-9 CASSFRGPGQGNTGELFF TGTGCCAGCAGCTTCCGAGGTCCGGGACAGGGGAACACCGGGGAGCTGTTTTTT
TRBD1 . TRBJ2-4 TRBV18 CASSEQGAGAKNIQYF TGTGCCAGCTCAGAGCAGGGGGCTGGGGCCAAAAACATTCAGTACTTC
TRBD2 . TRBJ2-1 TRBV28 CASSLAGGLYNEQFF TGTGCCAGCAGTTTAGCGGGGGGCCTCTACAATGAGCAGTTCTTC
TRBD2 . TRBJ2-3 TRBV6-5 CASSYSLAEVTDTQYF TGTGCCAGCAGTTACTCGCTAGCGGAGGTAACAGATACGCAGTATTTT
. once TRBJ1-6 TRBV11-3 CASSLRTDNSPLHF TGTGCCAGCAGCTTAAGGACAGATAATTCACCCCTCCACTTT
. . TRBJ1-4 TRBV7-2 CASSQGRSGADEKLFF TGTGCCAGCAGCCAGGGGCGGAGCGGGGCCGATGAAAAACTGTTTTTT
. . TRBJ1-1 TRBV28 CASRRRGNTEAFF TGTGCCAGCAGGAGAAGGGGGAACACTGAAGCTTTCTTT
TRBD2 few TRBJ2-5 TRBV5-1 CASTHGNSGGAETQYF TGCGCCAGCACCCACGGGAATAGCGGGGGGGCGGAGACCCAGTACTTC
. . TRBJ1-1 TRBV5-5 CASSFPGGNTEAFF TGTGCCAGCAGCTTCCCGGGAGGAAACACTGAAGCTTTCTTT
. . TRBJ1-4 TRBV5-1 CASSLGEATNEKLFF TGCGCCAGCAGCTTGGGAGAGGCAACTAATGAAAAACTGTTTTTT
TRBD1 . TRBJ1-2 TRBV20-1 CSAGTDDGYTF TGCAGTGCTGGGACAGACGATGGCTACACCTTC